This entry lists 10 T cell receptor beta chains sequenced from one sample in a study of blood T cell repertoires in COVID-19. This table comes from immunoSEQ multiplex PCR, and its TCRdb copy is limited to in-frame clones, with some not included. The repertoire holds more than 95,000 clones, with roughly 90% as singletons. The sequencing sample was made of peripheral blood. These receptors were obtained from a man aged 45 to 65 with acute or convalescent COVID-19.

The chain links TRBV11-2 to TRBJ2-7; TRBD1 agrees at 8 bases. The CDR3 has 14 amino acids. The junction had 6 bases not matched to a gene; V was cut back by 5 bases and J by 3 bases. The germline V gene encodes CDR1 SGHAT and CDR2 FQNNGV. CDR3 in DNA: TGTGCCAGCAGCCCGCGGACAGGGAACTACGAGCAGTACTTC. It yields the protein CASSPRTGNYEQYF.

The rearrangement uses TRBV19 and TRBJ2-1; 9 bases agree with TRBD2. With 4 bases clipped from V and 7 bases from J, the junction kept 5 bases outside the gene matches. Germline assignment: CDR1 LNHDA and CDR2 SQIVND (reference sequence). This CDR3 region has 14 residues. In DNA, the CDR3 is TGTGCCAGTAGTAAGGCACTAGCGGGTAATGAGCAGTTCTTC. Residues: CASSKALAGNEQFF.

J is TRBJ1-1 and V is TRBV13; D remains unclear. This CDR3 is 16 amino acids long. Germline CDR1 reads PRHDT; CDR2 reads FYEKMQ (reference sequence). V lost 5 bases, J lost 0 bases, and 16 bases lay in between. CDR3: CASSPRSTELNTEAFF. CDR3 nucleotides: TGTGCCAGCAGCCCCCGAAGCACAGAGTTGAACACTGAAGCTTTCTTT.

This sequence joins TRBV9 and TRBJ1-1, with 9 nucleotides matching TRBD1. The CDR3 sequence is 14 residues long. Germline V CDR1 and CDR2: SGDLS, YYNGEE. The V gene end was trimmed by 4 bases and the J gene end by 4 bases; junction bases not matched to a gene: 5. The CDR3 nucleotides are TGTGCCAGCAGCTTTGGGACAGGGACCACTGAAGCTTTCTTT. Residues: CASSFGTGTTEAFF.

This clone was seen a few times. V and J are TRBV27 and TRBJ2-7; 8 bases match TRBD2. This CDR3 comprises 14 residues. Germline values: CDR1 MNHEY, CDR2 SMNVEV (reference sequence). J was trimmed by 6 bases and V by 8 bases; bases with no gene match: 12. The CDR3 loop is CASPFSGGGCEQYF. The CDR3 nucleotides read TGTGCCAGCCCCTTTTCGGGCGGGGGGTGCGAGCAGTACTTC.

This clone was counted a single time. This chain joins TRBV6-5 and TRBJ1-2, with D possibly being TRBD1 (5 bases). Germline values: CDR1 MNHEY, CDR2 SVGAGI. There are 14 residues in the CDR3. V lost 7 bases and J lost 4, with 16 bases in between. This chain's CDR3 is CASNSQGGLYGYTF. The CDR3 DNA reads TGTGCCAGCAACAGCCAGGGTGGGCTCTATGGCTACACCTTC.

The chain combines TRBV19 with TRBJ1-5; the match to TRBD1 covers 7 bases. The ends lost 2 bases at V and 3 bases at J; junction bases unmatched: 4. This CDR3 has 15 amino acids. CDR1 and CDR2 (germline): LNHDA, SQIVND (reference sequence). The CDR3 loop reads CASSIKGTDNQPQHF. CDR3 in DNA: TGTGCCAGTAGTATAAAAGGGACAGACAATCAGCCCCAGCATTTT.

The chain joins TRBV5-4 to TRBJ2-5, with 11 bases fitting TRBD2. CDR3 length: 17 residues. J gave up 4 bases and V 4 bases, and 12 bases lay outside the gene matches. Germline V lookup: CDR1 SGHNT, CDR2 YYREEE (reference sequence). The CDR3 DNA follows: TGTGCCAGCAGCGACGGCCTAGCGGGAGGTACTGTAGAGACCCAGTACTTC. It yields the protein CASSDGLAGGTVETQYF.

This clone was picked up one time. This chain uses TRBV27 with TRBJ2-7; tentatively, D is TRBD1 (6 bases). Germline assignment: CDR1 MNHEY and CDR2 SMNVEV (reference sequence). V was trimmed by 5 bases and J by 4 bases, leaving 18 bases between them. The CDR3 sequence is 15 residues long. The CDR3 loop reads CASSPSQGFLYEQYF. DNA of the CDR3: TGTGCCAGCAGTCCCTCGCAGGGGTTTTTATACGAGCAGTACTTC.

This clone was observed once. The rearrangement joins TRBV4-1 to TRBJ1-1; TRBD1 agrees at 9 bases. Germline values: CDR1 MGHRA, CDR2 YSYEKL. The CDR3 runs to 13 residues. Unmatched junction bases numbered 8, after V lost 7 bases and J lost 8 bases. The CDR3 DNA sequence: TGCGCCAGCACTAGGACAGGGGCCCCCGAAGCTTTCTTT. It is translated as CASTRTGAPEAFF.